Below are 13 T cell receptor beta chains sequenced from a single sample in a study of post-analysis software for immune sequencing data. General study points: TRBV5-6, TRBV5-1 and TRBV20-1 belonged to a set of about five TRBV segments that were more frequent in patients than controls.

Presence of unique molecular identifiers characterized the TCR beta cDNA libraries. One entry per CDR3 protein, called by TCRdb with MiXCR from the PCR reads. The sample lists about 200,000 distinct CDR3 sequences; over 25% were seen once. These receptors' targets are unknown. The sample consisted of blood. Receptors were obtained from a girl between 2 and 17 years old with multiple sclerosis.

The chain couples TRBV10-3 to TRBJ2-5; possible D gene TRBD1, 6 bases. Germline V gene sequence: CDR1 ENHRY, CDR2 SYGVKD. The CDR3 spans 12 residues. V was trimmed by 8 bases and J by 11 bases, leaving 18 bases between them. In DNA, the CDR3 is TGTGCCATCGGGCCACAGGGCGCTGAGCAGTACTTC. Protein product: CAIGPQGAEQYF.

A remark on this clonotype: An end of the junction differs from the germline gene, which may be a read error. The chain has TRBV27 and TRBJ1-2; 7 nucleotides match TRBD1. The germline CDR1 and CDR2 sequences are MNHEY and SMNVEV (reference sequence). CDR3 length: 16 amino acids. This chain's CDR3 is CASSLGSTGLPYDYTF. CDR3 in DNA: TGTGCCAGCAGTTTAGGGTCGACAGGGCTCCCTTATGACTACACCTTC.

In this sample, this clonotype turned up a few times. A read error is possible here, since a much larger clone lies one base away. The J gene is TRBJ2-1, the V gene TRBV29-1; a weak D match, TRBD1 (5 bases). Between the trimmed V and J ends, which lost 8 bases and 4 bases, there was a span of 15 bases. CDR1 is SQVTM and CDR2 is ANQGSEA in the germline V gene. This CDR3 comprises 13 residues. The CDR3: CSIQQDIYNEQFF. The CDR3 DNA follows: TGCAGCATCCAGCAGGACATATACAATGAGCAGTTCTTC.

CDR3 nucleotide sequence: TGCAGCGCGCGGACAGAGACTTACACTGAAGCTTTCTTT. It specifies CSARTETYTEAFF. V is TRBV29-1 and J is TRBJ1-1; D might be TRBD1 (6 bases). The germline gives CDR1 SQVTM, CDR2 ANQGSEA. Trimming took off 7 bases at V and 3 bases at J, with 15 bases between the two ends. The CDR3 is made up of 13 amino acids.

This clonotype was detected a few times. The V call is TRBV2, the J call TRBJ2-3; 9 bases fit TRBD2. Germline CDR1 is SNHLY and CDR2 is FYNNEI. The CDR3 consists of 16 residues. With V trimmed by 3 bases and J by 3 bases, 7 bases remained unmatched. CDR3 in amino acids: CASSEGLAGYTDTQYF. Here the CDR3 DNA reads TGTGCCAGCAGTGAGGGGCTAGCGGGATATACAGATACGCAGTATTTT.

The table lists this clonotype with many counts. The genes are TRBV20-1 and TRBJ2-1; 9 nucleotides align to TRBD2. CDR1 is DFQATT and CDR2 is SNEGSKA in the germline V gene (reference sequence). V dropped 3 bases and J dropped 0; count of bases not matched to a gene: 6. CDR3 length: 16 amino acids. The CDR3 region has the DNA TGCAGTGCTAGTAGGGCTAGCGGGGACTCCTACAATGAGCAGTTCTTC. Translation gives CSASRASGDSYNEQFF.

CDR3 nucleotide sequence: TGCGCCAGCAGCGAAGGACTAGTCACAGATACGCAGTATTTT. Translated: CASSEGLVTDTQYF. V is TRBV5-1 and J is TRBJ2-3, with TRBD2 matching 7 bases. This CDR3 comprises 14 residues. V gave up 4 bases and J gave up 2 bases; unmatched junction bases: 4. The germline gives CDR1 SGHRS, CDR2 YFSETQ.

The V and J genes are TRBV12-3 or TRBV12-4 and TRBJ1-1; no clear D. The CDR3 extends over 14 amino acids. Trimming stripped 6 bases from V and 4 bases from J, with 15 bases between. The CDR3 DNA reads TGTGCCAGCAGGTGGGTGGGGTCCGGCACTGAAGCTTTCTTT. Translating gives CASRWVGSGTEAFF.

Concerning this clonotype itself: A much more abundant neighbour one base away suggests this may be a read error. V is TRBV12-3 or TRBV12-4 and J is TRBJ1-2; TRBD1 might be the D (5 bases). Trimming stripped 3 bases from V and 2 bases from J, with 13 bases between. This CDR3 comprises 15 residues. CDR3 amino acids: CASSFGPRANYGYTF. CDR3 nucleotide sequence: TGTGCCAGCAGTTTCGGGCCCAGGGCCAACTATGGCTACACCTTC.

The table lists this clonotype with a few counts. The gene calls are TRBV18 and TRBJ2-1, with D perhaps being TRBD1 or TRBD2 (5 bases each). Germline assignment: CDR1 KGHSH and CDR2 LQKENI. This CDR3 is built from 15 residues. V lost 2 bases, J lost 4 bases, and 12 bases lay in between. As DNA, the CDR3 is TGTGCCAGCTCACCAGGGCAGGGAGAGTACAATGAGCAGTTCTTC. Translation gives CASSPGQGEYNEQFF.

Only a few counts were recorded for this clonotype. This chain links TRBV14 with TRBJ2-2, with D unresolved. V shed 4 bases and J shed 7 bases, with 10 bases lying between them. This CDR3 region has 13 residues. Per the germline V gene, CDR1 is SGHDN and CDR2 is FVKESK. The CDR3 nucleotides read TGTGCCAGCAGCCTTCACGAACTCGGGGAGCTGTTTTTT. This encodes CASSLHELGELFF.

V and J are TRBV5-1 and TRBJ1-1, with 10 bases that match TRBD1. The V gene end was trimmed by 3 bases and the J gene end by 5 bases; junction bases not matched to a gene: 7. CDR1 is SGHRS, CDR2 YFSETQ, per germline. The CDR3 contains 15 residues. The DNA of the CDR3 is TGCGCCAGCAGCTCGGGGACAGGGGAGGGTACTGAAGCTTTCTTT. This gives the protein CASSSGTGEGTEAFF.

In DNA, the CDR3 is TGCAGTGCTAGAGGTCGGGACTGGCCAGATACGCAGTATTTT. This codes for CSARGRDWPDTQYF. The chain is built from TRBV20-1 and TRBJ2-3; a weak D match, TRBD2 (6 bases). CDR1 is DFQATT and CDR2 is SNEGSKA in the germline V gene (reference sequence). V dropped 1 base and J dropped 4 bases, with 12 bases sitting between them. This CDR3 comprises 14 residues.